This T cell receptor (beta chain) was sequenced during a study of metastatic and nonmetastatic thyroid tumors. Study at large: Comparison of repertoires was carried out across blood and tumor or nodule tissue from malignant and benign thyroid patients. Broader study findings: For both blood and tumor, malignant thyroid tumors reportedly showed significantly higher TCR beta diversity than benign nodules did.

Germline CDR1 and CDR2: SGHRS and YFSETQ. V was cut by 0 bases and J by 5 bases, with 7 bases left in between. The CDR3 spans 13 residues. Under the authors' procedure: The authors used CDR3 differences across clinicopathological groups to build a distant-metastasis classifier for papillary thyroid cancer. TCRdb reprocessed the PCR reads using MiXCR. What appears here as the V and J calls and clone size reflects TCRdb's work, not the paper's. The sample shows about 27,000 clones, 15% of them seen only once. This clone was seen ten or more times. The antigen is unknown. All patients were untreated before thyroid surgery.

The chain has TRBV5-1 and TRBJ2-3; possibly TRBD2 for D (6 bases). The sequenced sample consisted of blood. This TCR derives from a male donor with papillary thyroid cancer or a benign thyroid nodule (not recorded which). Some clones in this sample may be carry-over from other donors' samples. The chain's CDR3 is CASSLGLGDTQYF. The DNA of the CDR3 is TGCGCCAGCAGCTTGGGACTAGGAGATACGCAGTATTTT.